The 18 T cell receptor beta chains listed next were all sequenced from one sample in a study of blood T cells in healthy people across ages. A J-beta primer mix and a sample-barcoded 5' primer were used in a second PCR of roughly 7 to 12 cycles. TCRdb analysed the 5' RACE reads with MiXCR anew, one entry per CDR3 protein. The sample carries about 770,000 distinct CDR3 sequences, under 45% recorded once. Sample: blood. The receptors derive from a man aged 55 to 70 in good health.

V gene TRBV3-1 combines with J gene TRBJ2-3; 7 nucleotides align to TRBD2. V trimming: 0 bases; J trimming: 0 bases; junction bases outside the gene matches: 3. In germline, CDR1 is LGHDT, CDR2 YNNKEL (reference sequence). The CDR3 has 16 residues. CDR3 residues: CASSQELALSTDTQYF. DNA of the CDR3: TGTGCCAGCAGCCAAGAACTAGCGTTAAGCACAGATACGCAGTATTTT.

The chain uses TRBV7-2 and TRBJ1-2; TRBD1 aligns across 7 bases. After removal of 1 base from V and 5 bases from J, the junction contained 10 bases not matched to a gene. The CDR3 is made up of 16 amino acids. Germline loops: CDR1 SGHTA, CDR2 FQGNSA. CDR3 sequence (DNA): TGTGCCAGCAGCTTAGATGGGACAGTCGTCCTATATGGCTACACCTTC. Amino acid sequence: CASSLDGTVVLYGYTF.

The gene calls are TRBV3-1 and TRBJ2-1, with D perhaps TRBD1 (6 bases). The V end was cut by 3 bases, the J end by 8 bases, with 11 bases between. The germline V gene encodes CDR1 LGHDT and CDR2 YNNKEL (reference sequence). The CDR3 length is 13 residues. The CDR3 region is CASSQRQVYEQFF. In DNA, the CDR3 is TGTGCCAGCAGCCAGAGACAGGTTTATGAGCAGTTCTTC.

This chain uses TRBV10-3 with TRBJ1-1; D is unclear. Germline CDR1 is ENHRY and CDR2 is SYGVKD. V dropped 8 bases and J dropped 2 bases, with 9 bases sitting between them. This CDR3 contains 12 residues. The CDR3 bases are TGTGCCATCGGTGGATATAACACTGAAGCTTTCTTT. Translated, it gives CAIGGYNTEAFF.

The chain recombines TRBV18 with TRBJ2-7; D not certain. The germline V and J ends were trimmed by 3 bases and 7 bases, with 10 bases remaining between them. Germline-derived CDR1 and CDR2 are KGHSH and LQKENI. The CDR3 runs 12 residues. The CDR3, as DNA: TGTGCCAGCTCACCCTCCTGGGGTGAGCAGTACTTC. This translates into CASSPSWGEQYF.

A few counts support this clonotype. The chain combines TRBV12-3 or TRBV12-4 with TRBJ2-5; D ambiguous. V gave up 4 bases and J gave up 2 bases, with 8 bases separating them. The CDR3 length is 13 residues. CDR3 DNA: TGTGCCAGCAGTTCGTGGACGCAAGAGACCCAGTACTTC. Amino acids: CASSSWTQETQYF.

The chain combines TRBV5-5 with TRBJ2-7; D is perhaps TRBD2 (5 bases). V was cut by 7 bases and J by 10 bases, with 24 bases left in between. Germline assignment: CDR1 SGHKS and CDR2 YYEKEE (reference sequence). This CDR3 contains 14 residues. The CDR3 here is CASRRDPGIEAQYF. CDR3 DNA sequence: TGTGCCAGCCGTCGGGATCCTGGAATTGAGGCCCAGTACTTC.

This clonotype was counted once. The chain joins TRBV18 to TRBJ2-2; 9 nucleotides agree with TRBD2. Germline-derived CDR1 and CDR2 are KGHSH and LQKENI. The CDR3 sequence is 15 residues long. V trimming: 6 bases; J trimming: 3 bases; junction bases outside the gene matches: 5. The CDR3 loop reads CASSPGLAHTGELFF. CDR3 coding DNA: TGTGCCAGCTCGCCGGGACTAGCCCACACCGGGGAGCTGTTTTTT. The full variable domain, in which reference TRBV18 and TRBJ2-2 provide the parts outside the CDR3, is NAGVMQNPRHLVRRRGQEARLRCSPMKGHSHVYWYRQLPEEGLKFMVYLQKENIIDESGMPKERFSAEFPKEGPSILRIQQVVRGDSAAYFCASSPGLAHTGELFFGEGSRLTVL.

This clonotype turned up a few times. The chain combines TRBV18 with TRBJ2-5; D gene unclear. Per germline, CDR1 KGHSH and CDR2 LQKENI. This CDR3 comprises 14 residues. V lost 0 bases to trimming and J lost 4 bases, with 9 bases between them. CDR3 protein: CASSPPPKGETQYF. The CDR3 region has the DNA TGTGCCAGCTCACCACCGCCGAAGGGAGAGACCCAGTACTTC.

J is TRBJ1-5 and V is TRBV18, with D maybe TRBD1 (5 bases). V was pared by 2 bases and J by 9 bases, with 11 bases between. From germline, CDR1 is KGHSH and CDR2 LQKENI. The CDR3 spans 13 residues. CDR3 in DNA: TGTGCCAGCTCACCAGGAGGGGATCTGCCCCAGCATTTT. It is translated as CASSPGGDLPQHF.

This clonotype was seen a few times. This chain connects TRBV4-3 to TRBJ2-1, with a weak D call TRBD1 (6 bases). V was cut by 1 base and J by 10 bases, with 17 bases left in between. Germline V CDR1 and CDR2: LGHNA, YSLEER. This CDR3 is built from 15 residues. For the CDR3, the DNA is TGCGCCAGCAGCCAAGGGCTCGTCAGGGGTTGGGAGCAGTTCTTC. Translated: CASSQGLVRGWEQFF.

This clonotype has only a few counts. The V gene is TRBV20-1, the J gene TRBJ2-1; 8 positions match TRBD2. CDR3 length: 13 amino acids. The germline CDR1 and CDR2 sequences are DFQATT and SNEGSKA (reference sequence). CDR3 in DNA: TGCAGCCTAACTCCCGGGGGGGGCATTGAGCAGTTCTTC. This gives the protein CSLTPGGGIEQFF.

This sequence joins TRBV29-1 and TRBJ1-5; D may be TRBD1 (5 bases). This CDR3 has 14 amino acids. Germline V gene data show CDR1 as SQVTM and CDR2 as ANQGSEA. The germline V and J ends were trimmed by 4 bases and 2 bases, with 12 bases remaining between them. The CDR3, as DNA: TGCAGCGTTGCGGCAGGGTACGGCAATCAGCCCCAGCATTTT. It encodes CSVAAGYGNQPQHF.

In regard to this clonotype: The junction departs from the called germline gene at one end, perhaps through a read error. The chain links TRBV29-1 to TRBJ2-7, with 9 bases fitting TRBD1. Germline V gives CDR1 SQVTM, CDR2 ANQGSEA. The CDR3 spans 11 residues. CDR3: CSVRQGGEHYF. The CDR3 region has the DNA TGCAGCGTCCGACAGGGGGGCGAGCATTACTTC.

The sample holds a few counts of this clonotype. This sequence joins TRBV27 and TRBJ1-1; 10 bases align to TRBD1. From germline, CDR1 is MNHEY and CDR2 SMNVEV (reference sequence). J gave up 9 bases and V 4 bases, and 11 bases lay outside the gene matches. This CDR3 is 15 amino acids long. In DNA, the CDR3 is TGTGCCAGCAGTTCAGGACAGGGGGGGTATTCTCAAGCTTTCTTT. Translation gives CASSSGQGGYSQAFF.

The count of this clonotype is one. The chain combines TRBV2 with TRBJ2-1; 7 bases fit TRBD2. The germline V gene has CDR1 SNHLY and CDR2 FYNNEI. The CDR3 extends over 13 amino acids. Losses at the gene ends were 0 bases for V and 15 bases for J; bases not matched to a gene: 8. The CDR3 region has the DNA TGTGCCAGCAGTGAAGCCGGACTAGGCCCGTCGTTCTTC. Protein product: CASSEAGLGPSFF.

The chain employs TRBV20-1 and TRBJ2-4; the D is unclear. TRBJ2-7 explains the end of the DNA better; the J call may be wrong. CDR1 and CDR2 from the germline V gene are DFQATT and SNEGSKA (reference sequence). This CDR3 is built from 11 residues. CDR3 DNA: TGCAGTGCCATTGATGGGTACGAGCAGTACTTC. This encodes CSAIDGYEQYF.

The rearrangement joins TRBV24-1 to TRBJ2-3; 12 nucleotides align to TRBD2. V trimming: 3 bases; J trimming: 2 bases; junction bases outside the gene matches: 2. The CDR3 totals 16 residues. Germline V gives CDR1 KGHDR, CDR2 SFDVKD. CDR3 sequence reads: CATSDGTSGYTDTQYF. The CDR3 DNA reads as TGTGCCACCAGTGATGGGACTAGCGGGTACACAGATACGCAGTATTTT.